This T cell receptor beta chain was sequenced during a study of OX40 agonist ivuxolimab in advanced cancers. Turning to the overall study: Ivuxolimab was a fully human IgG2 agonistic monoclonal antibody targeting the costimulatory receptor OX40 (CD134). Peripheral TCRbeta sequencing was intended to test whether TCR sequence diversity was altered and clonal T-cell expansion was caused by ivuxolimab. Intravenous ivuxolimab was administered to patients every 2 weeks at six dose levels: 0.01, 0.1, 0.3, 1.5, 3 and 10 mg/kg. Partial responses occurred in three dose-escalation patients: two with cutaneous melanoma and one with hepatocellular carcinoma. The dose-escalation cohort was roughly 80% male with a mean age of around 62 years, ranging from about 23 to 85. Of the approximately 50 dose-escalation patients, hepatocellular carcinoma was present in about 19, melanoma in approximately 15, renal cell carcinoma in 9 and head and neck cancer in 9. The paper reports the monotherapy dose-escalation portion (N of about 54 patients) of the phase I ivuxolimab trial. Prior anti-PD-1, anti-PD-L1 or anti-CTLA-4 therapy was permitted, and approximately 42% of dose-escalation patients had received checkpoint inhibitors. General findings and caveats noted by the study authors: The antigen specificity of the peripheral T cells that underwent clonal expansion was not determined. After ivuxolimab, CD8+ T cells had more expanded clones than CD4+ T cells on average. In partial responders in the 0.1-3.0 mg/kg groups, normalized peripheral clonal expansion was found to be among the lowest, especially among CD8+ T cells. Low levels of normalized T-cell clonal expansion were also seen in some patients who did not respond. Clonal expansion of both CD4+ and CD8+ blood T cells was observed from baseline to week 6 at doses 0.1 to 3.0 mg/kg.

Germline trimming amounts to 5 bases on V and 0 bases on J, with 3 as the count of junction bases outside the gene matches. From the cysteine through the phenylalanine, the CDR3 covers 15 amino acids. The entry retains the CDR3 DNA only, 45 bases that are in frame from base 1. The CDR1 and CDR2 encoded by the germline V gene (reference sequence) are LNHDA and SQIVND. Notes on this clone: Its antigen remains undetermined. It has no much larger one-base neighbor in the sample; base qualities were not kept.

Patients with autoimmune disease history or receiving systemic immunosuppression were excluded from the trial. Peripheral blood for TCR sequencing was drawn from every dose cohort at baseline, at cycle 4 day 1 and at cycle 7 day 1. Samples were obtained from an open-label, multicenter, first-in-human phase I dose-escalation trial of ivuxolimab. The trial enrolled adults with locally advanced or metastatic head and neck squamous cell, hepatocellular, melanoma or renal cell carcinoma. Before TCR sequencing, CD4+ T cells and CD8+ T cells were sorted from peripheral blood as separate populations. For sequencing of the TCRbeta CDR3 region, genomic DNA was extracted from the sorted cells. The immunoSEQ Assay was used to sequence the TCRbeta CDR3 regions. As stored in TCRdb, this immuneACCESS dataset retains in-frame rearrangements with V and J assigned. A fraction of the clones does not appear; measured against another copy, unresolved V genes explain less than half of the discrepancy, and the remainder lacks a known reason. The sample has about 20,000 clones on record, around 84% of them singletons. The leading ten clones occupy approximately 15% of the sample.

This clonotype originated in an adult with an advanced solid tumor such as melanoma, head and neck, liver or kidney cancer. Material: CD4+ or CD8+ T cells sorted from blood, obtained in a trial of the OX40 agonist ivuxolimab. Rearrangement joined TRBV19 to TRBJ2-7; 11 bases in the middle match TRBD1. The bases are TGTGCCAGTAGTCCTGGACAGGGGGCCTCCTACGAGCAGTACTTC. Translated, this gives CASSPGQGASYEQYF.